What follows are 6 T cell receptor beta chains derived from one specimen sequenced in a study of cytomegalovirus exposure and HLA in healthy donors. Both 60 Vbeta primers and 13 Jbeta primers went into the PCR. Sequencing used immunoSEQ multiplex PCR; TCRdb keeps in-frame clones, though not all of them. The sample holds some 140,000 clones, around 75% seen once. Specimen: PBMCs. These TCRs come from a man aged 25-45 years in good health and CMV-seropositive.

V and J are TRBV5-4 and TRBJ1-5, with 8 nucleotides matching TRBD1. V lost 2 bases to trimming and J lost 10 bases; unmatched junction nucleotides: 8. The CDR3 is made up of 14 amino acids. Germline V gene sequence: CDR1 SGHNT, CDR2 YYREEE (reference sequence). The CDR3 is CASSLGQGEGPQHF. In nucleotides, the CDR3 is TGTGCCAGCAGCTTAGGACAGGGAGAAGGACCCCAGCATTTT.

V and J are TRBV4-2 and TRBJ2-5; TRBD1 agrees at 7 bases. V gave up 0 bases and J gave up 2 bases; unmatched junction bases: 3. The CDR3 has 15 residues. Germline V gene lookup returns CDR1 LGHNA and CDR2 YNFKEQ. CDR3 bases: TGTGCCAGCAGCCAAGATCAGACAGGGCAAGAGACCCAGTACTTC. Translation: CASSQDQTGQETQYF.

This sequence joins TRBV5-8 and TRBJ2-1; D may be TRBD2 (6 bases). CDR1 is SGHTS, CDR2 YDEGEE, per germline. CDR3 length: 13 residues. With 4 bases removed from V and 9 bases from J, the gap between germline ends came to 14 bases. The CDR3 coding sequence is TGTGCCAGCAGCCGATTAGCGGACTCTGAGCAGTTCTTC. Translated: CASSRLADSEQFF.

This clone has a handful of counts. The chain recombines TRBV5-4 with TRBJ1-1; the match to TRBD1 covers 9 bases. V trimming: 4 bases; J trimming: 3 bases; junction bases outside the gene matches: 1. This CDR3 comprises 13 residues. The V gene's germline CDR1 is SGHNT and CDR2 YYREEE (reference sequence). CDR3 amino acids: CASSRTGDTEAFF. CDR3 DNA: TGTGCCAGCAGCAGGACAGGGGACACTGAAGCTTTCTTT.

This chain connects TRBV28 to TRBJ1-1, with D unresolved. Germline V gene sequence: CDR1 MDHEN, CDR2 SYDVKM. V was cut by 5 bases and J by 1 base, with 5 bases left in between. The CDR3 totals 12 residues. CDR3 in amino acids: CASSPGNTEAFF. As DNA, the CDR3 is TGTGCCAGCAGTCCGGGGAACACTGAAGCTTTCTTT. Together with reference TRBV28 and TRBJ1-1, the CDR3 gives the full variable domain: DVKVTQSSRYLVKRTGEKVFLECVQDMDHENMFWYRQDPGLGLRLIYFSYDVKMKEKGDIPEGYSVSREKKERFSLILESASTNQTSMYLCASSPGNTEAFFGQGTRLTVV.

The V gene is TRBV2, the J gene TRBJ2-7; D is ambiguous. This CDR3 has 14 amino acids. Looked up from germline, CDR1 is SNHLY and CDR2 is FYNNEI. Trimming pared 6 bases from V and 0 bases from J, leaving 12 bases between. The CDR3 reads CASSPIPSSYEQYF. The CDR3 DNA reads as TGTGCCAGCAGCCCCATACCGAGCTCCTACGAGCAGTACTTC.